This TCR beta chain came from a study of blood T cell repertoires in COVID-19. How the authors handled the data: Amplifying reference gene primers gave estimates of nucleated cell counts. Sequencing was performed with immunoSEQ multiplex PCR; in TCRdb, only in-frame clones are kept and a portion is missing. D and trimming were read from the DNA, whereas the V and J calls and clone size are those reported in that table. The sample lists some 120,000 clones; more than 75% were seen once. V gave up 0 bases and J gave up 0 bases; unmatched junction bases: 5. Germline assignment: CDR1 LGHNA and CDR2 YSLEER. This CDR3 comprises 18 residues.

The TCR originated in a woman in her forties or fifties with acute or convalescent COVID-19. The chain is built from TRBV4-3 and TRBJ2-2; 9 bases are a match to TRBD2. Material for sequencing was peripheral blood. The CDR3 loop is CASSQDPAGGANTGELFF. CDR3 nucleotides: TGCGCCAGCAGCCAAGATCCAGCGGGAGGTGCGAACACCGGGGAGCTGTTTTTT.